The clone carrying this TCR beta chain was seen just once. This entry belongs to a study of blood T cell repertoires in COVID-19. Overall study context: The United States, Italy and Spain provided the acute and convalescent COVID-19 samples. The cDNA or gDNA used as material had been derived from T cells, B-cell-depleted T cells, or PBMCs.

Per the original methods: Amplification of reference gene primers was used by the study to estimate nucleated cell counts. TCRdb's copy holds only in-frame clones and misses some; the assay was immunoSEQ multiplex PCR. V and J calls and clone size follow that table, whereas D and trimming were derived from the DNA. The table lists around 67,000 clones, roughly 80% of them singletons. The CDR3 runs 16 residues. CDR1 is SNHLY and CDR2 is FYNNEI in the germline V gene. The V gene end was trimmed by 8 bases and the J gene end by 5 bases; junction bases not matched to a gene: 13. The V gene is TRBV2, the J gene TRBJ2-7, with 12 bases fitting TRBD1. Material: peripheral blood. The sequence was collected from a man at least 80 years old with active COVID-19. CDR3 loop: CASLIPPGQGAHEQYF. In nucleotides, the CDR3 is TGTGCCAGCTTAATTCCGCCGGGACAGGGGGCCCACGAGCAGTACTTC.